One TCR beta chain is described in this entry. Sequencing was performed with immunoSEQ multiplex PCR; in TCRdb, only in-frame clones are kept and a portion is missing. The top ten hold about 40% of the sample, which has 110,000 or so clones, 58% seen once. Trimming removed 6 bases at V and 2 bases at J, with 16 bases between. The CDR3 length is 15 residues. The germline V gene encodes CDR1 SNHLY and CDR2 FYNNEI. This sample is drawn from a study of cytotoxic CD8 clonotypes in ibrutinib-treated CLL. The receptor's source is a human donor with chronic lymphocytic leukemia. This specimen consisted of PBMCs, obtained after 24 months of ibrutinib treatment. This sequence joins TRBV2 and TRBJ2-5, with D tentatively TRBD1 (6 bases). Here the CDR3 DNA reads TGTGCCAGCAGCGTGACAGGTTCTTTTCAAGAGACCCAGTACTTC. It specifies CASSVTGSFQETQYF.